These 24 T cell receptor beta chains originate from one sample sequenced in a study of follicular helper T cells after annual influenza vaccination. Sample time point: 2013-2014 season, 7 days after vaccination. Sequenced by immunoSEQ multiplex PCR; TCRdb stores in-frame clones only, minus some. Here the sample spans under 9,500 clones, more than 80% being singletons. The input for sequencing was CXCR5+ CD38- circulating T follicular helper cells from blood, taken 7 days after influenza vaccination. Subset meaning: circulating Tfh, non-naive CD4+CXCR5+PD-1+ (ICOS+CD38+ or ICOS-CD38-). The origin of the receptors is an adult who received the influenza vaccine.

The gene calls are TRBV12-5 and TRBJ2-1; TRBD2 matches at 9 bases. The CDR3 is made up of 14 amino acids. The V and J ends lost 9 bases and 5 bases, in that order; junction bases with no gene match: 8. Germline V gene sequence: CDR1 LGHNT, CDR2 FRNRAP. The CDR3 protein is CASKREVDHNEQFF. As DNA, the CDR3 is TGTGCTAGCAAGCGGGAGGTCGACCACAATGAGCAGTTCTTC.

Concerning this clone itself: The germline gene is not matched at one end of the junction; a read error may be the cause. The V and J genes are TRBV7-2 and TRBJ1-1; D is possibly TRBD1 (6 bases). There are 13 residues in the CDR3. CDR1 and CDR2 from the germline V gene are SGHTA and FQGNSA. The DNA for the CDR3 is TGTGCAAGCAGGAGGGACACCGACACTGAAGCTTTCTTT. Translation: CASRRDTDTEAFF.

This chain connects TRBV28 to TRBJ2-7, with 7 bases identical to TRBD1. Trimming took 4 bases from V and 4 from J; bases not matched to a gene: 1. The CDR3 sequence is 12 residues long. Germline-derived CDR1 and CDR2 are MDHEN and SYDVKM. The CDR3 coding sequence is TGTGCCAGCAGTTCGGACAGGTACGAGCAGTACTTC. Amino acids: CASSSDRYEQYF.

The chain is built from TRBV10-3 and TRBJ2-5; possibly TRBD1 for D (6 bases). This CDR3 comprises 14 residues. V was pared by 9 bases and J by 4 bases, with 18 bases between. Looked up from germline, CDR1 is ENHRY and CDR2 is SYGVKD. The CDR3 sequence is CAIRDTLKGETQYF. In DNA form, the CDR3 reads TGTGCCATACGGGACACCCTGAAGGGAGAGACCCAGTACTTC.

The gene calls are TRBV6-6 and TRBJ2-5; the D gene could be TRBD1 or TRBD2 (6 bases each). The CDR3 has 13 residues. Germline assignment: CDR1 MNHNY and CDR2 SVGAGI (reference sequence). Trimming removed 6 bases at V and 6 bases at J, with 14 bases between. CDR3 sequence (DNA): TGTGCCAGCAGAACGAGGGGGGAAAAGACCCAGTACTTC. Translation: CASRTRGEKTQYF.

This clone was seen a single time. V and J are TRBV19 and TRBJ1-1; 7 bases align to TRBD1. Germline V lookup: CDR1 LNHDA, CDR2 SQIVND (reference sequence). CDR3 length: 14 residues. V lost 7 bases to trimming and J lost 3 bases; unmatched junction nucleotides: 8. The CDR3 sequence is CASIRGGPHTEAFF. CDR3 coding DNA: TGTGCCAGTATCAGGGGGGGGCCACACACTGAAGCTTTCTTT.

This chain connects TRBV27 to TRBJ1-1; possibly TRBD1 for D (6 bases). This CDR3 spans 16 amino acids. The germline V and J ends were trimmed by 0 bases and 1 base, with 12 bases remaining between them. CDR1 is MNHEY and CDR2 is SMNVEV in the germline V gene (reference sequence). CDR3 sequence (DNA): TGTGCCAGCAGTTTATCAGACGGGACAAAGAACACTGAAGCTTTCTTT. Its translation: CASSLSDGTKNTEAFF.

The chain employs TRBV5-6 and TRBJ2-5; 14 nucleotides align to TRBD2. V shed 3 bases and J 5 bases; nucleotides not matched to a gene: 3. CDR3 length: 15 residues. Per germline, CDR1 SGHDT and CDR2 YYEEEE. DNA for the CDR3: TGTGCCAGCAGCTATAGGACTAGCGGGGGGGAGACCCAGTACTTC. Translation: CASSYRTSGGETQYF.

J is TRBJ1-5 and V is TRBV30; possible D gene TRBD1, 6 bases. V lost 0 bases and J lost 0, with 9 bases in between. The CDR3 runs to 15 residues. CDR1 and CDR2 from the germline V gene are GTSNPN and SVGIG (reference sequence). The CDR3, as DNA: TGTGCCTGGAGTGTACAGGGCAATAGCAATCAGCCCCAGCATTTT. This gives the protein CAWSVQGNSNQPQHF.

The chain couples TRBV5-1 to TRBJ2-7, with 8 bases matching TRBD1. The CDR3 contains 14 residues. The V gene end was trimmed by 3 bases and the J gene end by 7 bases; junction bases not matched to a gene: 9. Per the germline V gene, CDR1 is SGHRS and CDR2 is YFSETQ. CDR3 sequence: CASSYGPGGREQYF. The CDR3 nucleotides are TGCGCCAGCAGCTACGGCCCAGGGGGCCGTGAGCAGTACTTC.

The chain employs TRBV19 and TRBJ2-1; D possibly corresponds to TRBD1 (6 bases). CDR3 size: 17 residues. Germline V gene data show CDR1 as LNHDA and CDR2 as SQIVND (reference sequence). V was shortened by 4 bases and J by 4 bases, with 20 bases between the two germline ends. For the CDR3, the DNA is TGTGCCAGTAGTAAGAAGGGGCAGGGGAATCCTTACAATGAGCAGTTCTTC. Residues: CASSKKGQGNPYNEQFF. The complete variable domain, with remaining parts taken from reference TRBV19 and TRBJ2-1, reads DGGITQSPKYLFRKEGQNVTLSCEQNLNHDAMYWYRQDPGQGLRLIYYSQIVNDFQKGDIAEGYSVSREKKESFPLTVTSAQKNPTAFYLCASSKKGQGNPYNEQFFGPGTRLTVL.

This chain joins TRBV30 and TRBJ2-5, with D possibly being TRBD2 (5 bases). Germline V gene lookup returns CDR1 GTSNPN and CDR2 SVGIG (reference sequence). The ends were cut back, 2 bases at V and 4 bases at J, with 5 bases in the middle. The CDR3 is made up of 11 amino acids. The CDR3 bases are TGTGCCTGGAGTCGGGGAGAGACCCAGTACTTC. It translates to CAWSRGETQYF.

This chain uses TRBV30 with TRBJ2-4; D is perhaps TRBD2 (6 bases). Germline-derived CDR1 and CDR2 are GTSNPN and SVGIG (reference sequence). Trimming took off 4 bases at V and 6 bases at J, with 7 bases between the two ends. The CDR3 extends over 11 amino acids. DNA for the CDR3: TGTGCCTGGACTAGCGCAAACATTCAGTACTTC. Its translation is CAWTSANIQYF. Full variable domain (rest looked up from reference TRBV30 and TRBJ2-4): SQTIHQWPATLVQPVGSPLSLECTVEGTSNPNLYWYRQAAGRGLQLLFYSVGIGQISSEVPQNLSASRPQDRQFILSSKKLLLSDSGFYLCAWTSANIQYFGAGTRLSVL.

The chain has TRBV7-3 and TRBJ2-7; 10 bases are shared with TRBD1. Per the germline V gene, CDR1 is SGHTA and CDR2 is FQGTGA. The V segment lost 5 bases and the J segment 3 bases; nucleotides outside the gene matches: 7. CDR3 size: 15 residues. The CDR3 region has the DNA TGTGCCAGCAGCCCCGGGACAGGGGCCCGCTACGAGCAGTACTTC. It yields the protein CASSPGTGARYEQYF.

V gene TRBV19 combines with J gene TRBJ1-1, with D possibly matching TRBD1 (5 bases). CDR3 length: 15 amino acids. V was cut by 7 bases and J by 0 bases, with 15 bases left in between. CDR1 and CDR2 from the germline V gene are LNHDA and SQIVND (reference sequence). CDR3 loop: CASTSGPRVNTEAFF. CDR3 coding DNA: TGTGCCAGTACGTCCGGCCCCAGGGTGAACACTGAAGCTTTCTTT.

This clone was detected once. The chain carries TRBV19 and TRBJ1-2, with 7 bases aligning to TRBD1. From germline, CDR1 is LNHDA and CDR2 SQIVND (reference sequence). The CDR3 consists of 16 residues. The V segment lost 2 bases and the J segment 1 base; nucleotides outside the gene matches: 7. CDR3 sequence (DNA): TGTGCCAGTAGTATACGAGGGGGCCAGGGTAACTATGGCTACACCTTC. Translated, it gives CASSIRGGQGNYGYTF.

The CDR3 DNA sequence: TGTGCCAGCTCACCACAGGGGAGGGAGACCCAGTACTTC. Translation: CASSPQGRETQYF. The chain couples TRBV18 to TRBJ2-5, with D perhaps matching TRBD2 (6 bases). Germline assignment: CDR1 KGHSH and CDR2 LQKENI. The CDR3 runs 13 residues. Between the trimmed V and J ends, which lost 1 base and 5 bases, there was a span of 8 bases. Together with reference TRBV18 and TRBJ2-5, the CDR3 gives the full variable domain: NAGVMQNPRHLVRRRGQEARLRCSPMKGHSHVYWYRQLPEEGLKFMVYLQKENIIDESGMPKERFSAEFPKEGPSILRIQQVVRGDSAAYFCASSPQGRETQYFGPGTRLLVL.

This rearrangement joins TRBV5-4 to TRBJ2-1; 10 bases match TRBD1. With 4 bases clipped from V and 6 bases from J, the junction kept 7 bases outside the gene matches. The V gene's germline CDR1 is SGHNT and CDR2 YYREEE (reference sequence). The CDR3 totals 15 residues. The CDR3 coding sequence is TGTGCCAGCAGCCCCGACAGGGGGCTCAGCAATGAGCAGTTCTTC. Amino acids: CASSPDRGLSNEQFF.

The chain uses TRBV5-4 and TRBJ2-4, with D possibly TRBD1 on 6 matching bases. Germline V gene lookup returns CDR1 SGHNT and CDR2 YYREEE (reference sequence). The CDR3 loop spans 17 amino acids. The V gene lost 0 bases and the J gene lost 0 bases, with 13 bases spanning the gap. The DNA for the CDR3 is TGTGCCAGCAGCTTGGGAGGACAGAGACTAGCCAAAAACATTCAGTACTTC. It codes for CASSLGGQRLAKNIQYF.

The chain's CDR3 is CASSESGIGGNTIYF. The CDR3 DNA reads TGTGCCAGCAGCGAGTCGGGGATCGGTGGAAACACCATATATTTT. This rearrangement joins TRBV28 to TRBJ1-3, with D unclear. The CDR3 totals 15 residues. Germline CDR1 and CDR2: MDHEN and SYDVKM. The ends were cut back, 6 bases at V and 3 bases at J, with 15 bases in the middle.

This CDR3 reads CASSTRDYKNEQFF. In DNA, the CDR3 is TGTGCCAGCAGCACCCGGGACTATAAGAATGAGCAGTTCTTC. This chain uses TRBV7-2 with TRBJ2-1, with 7 bases that match TRBD2. V lost 5 bases to trimming and J lost 7 bases; unmatched junction nucleotides: 8. This CDR3 is built from 14 residues. The V gene's germline CDR1 is SGHTA and CDR2 FQGNSA.

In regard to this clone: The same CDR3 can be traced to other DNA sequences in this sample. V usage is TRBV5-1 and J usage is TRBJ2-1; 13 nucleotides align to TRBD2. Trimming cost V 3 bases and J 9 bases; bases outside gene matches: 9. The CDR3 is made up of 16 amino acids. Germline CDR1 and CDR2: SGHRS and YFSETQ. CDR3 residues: CASSSKTSGGPGEQFF. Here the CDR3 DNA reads TGCGCCAGCAGCTCAAAGACTAGCGGGGGGCCCGGTGAGCAGTTCTTC.

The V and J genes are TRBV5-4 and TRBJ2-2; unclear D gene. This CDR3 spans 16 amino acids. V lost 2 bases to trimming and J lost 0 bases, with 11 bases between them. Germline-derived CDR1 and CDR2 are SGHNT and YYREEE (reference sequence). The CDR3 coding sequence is TGTGCCAGCAGCTTAAGCGCAGTCGCGAACACCGGGGAGCTGTTTTTT. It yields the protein CASSLSAVANTGELFF.

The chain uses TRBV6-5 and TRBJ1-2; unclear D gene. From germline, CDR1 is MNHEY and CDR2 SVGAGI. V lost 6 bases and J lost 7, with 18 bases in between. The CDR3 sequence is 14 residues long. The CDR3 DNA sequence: TGTGCCAGCAGCCCCATCGAAAATGGGCTTGGCTACACCTTC. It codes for CASSPIENGLGYTF.